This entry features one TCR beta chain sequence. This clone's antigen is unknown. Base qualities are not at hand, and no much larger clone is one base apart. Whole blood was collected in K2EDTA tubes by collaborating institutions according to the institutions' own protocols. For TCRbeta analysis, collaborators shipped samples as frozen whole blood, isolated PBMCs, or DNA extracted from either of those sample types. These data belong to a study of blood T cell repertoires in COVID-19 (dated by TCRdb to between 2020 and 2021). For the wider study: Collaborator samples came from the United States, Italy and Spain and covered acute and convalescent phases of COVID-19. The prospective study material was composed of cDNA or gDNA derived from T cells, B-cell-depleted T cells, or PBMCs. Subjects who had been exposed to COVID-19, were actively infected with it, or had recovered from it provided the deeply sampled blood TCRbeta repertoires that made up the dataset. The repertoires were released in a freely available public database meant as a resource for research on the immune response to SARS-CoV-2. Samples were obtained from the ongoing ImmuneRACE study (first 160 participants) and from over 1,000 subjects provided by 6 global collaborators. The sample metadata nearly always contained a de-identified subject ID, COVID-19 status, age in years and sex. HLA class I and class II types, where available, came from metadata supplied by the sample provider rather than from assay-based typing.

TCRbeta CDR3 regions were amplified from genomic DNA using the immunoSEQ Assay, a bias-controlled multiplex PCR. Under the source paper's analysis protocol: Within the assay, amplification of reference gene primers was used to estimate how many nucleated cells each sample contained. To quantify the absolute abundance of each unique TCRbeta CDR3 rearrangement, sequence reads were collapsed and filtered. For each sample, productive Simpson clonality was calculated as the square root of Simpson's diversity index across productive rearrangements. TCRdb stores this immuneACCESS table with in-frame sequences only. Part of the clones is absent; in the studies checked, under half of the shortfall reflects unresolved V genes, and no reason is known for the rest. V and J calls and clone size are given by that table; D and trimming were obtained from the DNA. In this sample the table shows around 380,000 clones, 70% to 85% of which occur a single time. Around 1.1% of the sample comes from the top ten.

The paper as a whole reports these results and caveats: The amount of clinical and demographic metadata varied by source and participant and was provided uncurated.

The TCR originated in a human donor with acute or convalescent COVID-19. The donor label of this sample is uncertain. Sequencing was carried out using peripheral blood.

The CDR3 protein sequence reads: CASSMGASGRATLPDTQYF. Here is the DNA: TGTGCCAGTAGTATGGGGGCTAGCGGGAGGGCCACGCTTCCAGATACGCAGTATTTT. The chain employs TRBV19 and TRBJ2-3; 12 middle bases align to TRBD2. Trimmed from V: 3 bases; trimmed from J: 4 bases; junction bases lacking a gene match: 14. From its cysteine to its phenylalanine, the CDR3 spans 19 amino acids. The entry retains the CDR3 DNA only, 57 bases that are in frame from base 1. CDR1 LNHDA and CDR2 SQIVND are derived from the germline V gene (reference sequence).